A selection of T cell receptor beta chains follows, all from one sample in a study of cytomegalovirus exposure and HLA in healthy donors. TCRdb's copy holds only in-frame clones and misses some; the assay was immunoSEQ multiplex PCR. The sample shows 200,000 to 250,000 clones, 80% to 90% of them seen only once. Sequenced: PBMCs. The receptors were gathered from a girl aged 2-10 years in good health and CMV-seronegative. Both conserved end residues are part of each CDR3. Fields, in order: V gene, J gene, clone size, D gene, CDR3 DNA, CDR3 protein. D genes are given only for firm matches. Only some rows state a clone size, as once, few, many or a class for expanded clones.

TRBV25-1	TRBJ2-5	-	TRBD2	TGTGCCAGCGAGACTAGCCTGTACCAAGAGACCCAGTACTTC	CASETSLYQETQYF
TRBV7-9	TRBJ2-1	-	-	TGTGCCAGCAGCTTACTCGGCGGGGGCGTTGGCCACAATGAGCAGTTCTTC	CASSLLGGGVGHNEQFF
TRBV15	TRBJ1-4	-	TRBD1	TGTGCCACCAGCAGCGTACAGGGGTTTAATGAAAAACTGTTTTTT	CATSSVQGFNEKLFF
TRBV10-3	TRBJ1-2	few	-	TGTGCCATCAGTGAGTCTTGGGGGCCTCGGACTGCCTATGGCTACACCTTC	CAISESWGPRTAYGYTF
TRBV12-5	TRBJ1-2	-	-	TGTGCTAGTGGGTTGTCCCCTCCTAACTATGGCTACACCTTC	CASGLSPPNYGYTF
TRBV5-1	TRBJ2-5	-	TRBD2	TGCGCCAGTCCCGGGACTAGACGTGGTGGAGGGCAAGAGACCCAGTACTTC	CASPGTRRGGGQETQYF
TRBV27	TRBJ2-5	-	TRBD1	TGTGCCAGCAGTTTACGGACGACAGGGACAGGGGGGAGTGAGACCCAGTACTTC	CASSLRTTGTGGSETQYF
TRBV2	TRBJ2-3	once	TRBD2	TGTGCCAGCAGTCTGAATCAGGGACGGACTAGCGGGAGAGATACGCAGTATTTT	CASSLNQGRTSGRDTQYF
TRBV19	TRBJ2-1	-	TRBD2	TGTGCCAGTAGTATTACTAGCGGGGCAAATGAGCAGTTCTTC	CASSITSGANEQFF
TRBV7-9	TRBJ2-5	-	-	TGTGCCAGCAGCGGCCTGACCCCCGCGGCACGGGAGACCCAGTACTTC	CASSGLTPAARETQYF
TRBV12-5	TRBJ2-1	-	-	TGTGCTAGTGGCACCTGGGGGCTCTACAATGAGCAGTTCTTC	CASGTWGLYNEQFF
TRBV25-1	TRBJ1-2	-	-	TGTGCCAGCAGTGAACCGGACTCAGTAAGTGGCTACACCTTC	CASSEPDSVSGYTF
TRBV27	TRBJ1-4	-	TRBD1	TGTGCCAGCTCGCGGGACAGGGGTAATGAAAAACTGTTTTTT	CASSRDRGNEKLFF
TRBV6-5	TRBJ1-4	few	-	TGTGCCAGCAGTTCGGGGGGGAATGAAAAACTGTTTTTT	CASSSGGNEKLFF
TRBV4-2	TRBJ2-7	-	TRBD2	TGTGCCAGCAGCCACGCGGGACTAGGTGCCGACGAGCAGTACTTC	CASSHAGLGADEQYF
TRBV30	TRBJ1-4	-	TRBD1	TGTGCCTGGCGACAGGGGGTCAGCGAAAAACTGTTTTTT	CAWRQGVSEKLFF
TRBV2	TRBJ2-3	-	TRBD2	TGTGCCAGCAGTGACGGCGCGGGAGGGACAGATACGCAGTATTTT	CASSDGAGGTDTQYF
TRBV6-4	TRBJ2-3	-	TRBD2	TGTGCCAGCAGTCCCGGGACTAGCGCTAGCACAGATACGCAGTATTTT	CASSPGTSASTDTQYF
TRBV29-1	TRBJ2-3	-	TRBD1	TGCAGCGTTCGGGGTGGACAGGCGAATACGCAGTATTTT	CSVRGGQANTQYF
TRBV30	TRBJ2-7	-	TRBD1	TGTGCCTCGCCCCGGACAGGGGAGGTCTACGAGCAGTACTTC	CASPRTGEVYEQYF
TRBV11-2	TRBJ2-7	-	-	TGTGCCAGCAGCTTACACCTCTCCCCCCCCGGTCCAAATCCCTACGAGCAGTACTTC	CASSLHLSPPGPNPYEQYF
TRBV5-6	TRBJ2-1	-	TRBD2	TGTGCCAGCAGCTTGGCTAGCGGGGGTGAGCAGTTCTTC	CASSLASGGEQFF
TRBV6-6	TRBJ2-7	-	TRBD2	TGTGCCAGCAGTTACAAGCGGGAGGGTATCTACGAGCAGTACTTC	CASSYKREGIYEQYF
TRBV10-1	TRBJ1-6	-	TRBD1	TGCGCCAGCACCGGGACAGGGTGTTCACCCCTCCACTTT	CASTGTGCSPLHF
TRBV7-5	TRBJ2-5	-	-	TGTGCCAGAAGCTTAGCGACGGGACAGCAAGAGACCCAGTACTTC	CARSLATGQQETQYF
TRBV10-3	TRBJ1-6	-	-	TGTGCCATCACCAGGGATACGGGTTCACCCCTCCACTTT	CAITRDTGSPLHF
TRBV30	TRBJ1-6	-	TRBD1	TGTGCCTGGAGTCCGCAGGGGGCCCCTAATTCACCCCTCCACTTT	CAWSPQGAPNSPLHF
TRBV11-1	TRBJ2-5	-	TRBD2	TGTGCCAGCAGCCGGACTAGCGGGAGTAAACAAGAGACCCAGTACTTC	CASSRTSGSKQETQYF
TRBV28	TRBJ2-2	-	-	TGTGCCAGCAGTTTGGGGCCCAGCACCGGGGAGCTGTTTTTT	CASSLGPSTGELFF
TRBV7-9	TRBJ2-2	-	-	TGTGCCAGCAGCTTAGCGCGAACAGGGAGGGACGGGGAGCTGTTTTTT	CASSLARTGRDGELFF
TRBV10-2	TRBJ2-5	-	-	TGCGCCAGCAGCGAACAGAGACAGTCCCGGACCCAGTACTTC	CASSEQRQSRTQYF
TRBV5-1	TRBJ2-2	once	-	TGCGCCAGCAGCTTGGCCGGAGTGAACACCGGGGAGCTGTTTTTT	CASSLAGVNTGELFF
TRBV30	TRBJ2-5	-	TRBD2	TGTGCCTGGAGTTCCAGCGGGGGAGAGACCCAGTACTTC	CAWSSSGGETQYF
TRBV7-9	TRBJ1-5	once	TRBD1	TGTGCCAGCAGCGCCAATACAGGGGGCCTGAATCAGCCCCAGCATTTT	CASSANTGGLNQPQHF
TRBV6-5	TRBJ1-2	-	-	TGTGCCAGCAGTTACTCAGGAGCGGGGGGCGATGGCTACACCTTC	CASSYSGAGGDGYTF
TRBV7-2	TRBJ2-7	-	-	TGTGCCAGCAGCGGCCAATTCAGGGTTGGGGAGCAGTACTTC	CASSGQFRVGEQYF
TRBV29-1	TRBJ1-2	-	-	TGCAGCGTTCGATCACGGGGGGCTTCGGAAAATGGCTACACCTTC	CSVRSRGASENGYTF
TRBV5-1	TRBJ2-3	-	TRBD1	TGCGCCAGCAGCCAAGGACAGGGCGAGACAGATACGCAGTATTTT	CASSQGQGETDTQYF
TRBV5-1	TRBJ2-3	-	TRBD2	TGCGCCAGCAGCTTACTAGCGGGAGTGGAAGATACGCAGTATTTT	CASSLLAGVEDTQYF
TRBV4-2	TRBJ2-6	-	TRBD1	TGTGCCAGCAGCCAAGAGGGGACAGGTCCCTCTGGGGCCAACGTCCTGACTTTC	CASSQEGTGPSGANVLTF
TRBV7-9	TRBJ1-2	-	TRBD1	TGTGCCAGCAGCTTAGCAAGACAGGGTTTATACACCTTC	CASSLARQGLYTF
TRBV18	TRBJ1-1	once	-	TGTGCCAGCTCACCACTTCCGGCCGGGGGGGACACTGAAGCTTTCTTT	CASSPLPAGGDTEAFF
TRBV5-1	TRBJ2-1	-	TRBD2	TGCGCCAGCAGCTTTCTAGCGGGAGGGCCGAGTGAGCAGTTCTTC	CASSFLAGGPSEQFF
TRBV6-1	TRBJ2-6	-	TRBD1	TGTGCCAGCAGTGAATATTGGATTCGGGACAGGGGGCCCTCTGGGGCCAACGTCCTGACTTTC	CASSEYWIRDRGPSGANVLTF
TRBV15	TRBJ2-1	-	TRBD2	TGTGCCACCAGCGGCAACAGCGGGGGGGCCCTAGTGAATGAGCAGTTCTTC	CATSGNSGGALVNEQFF
TRBV6-5	TRBJ1-6	-	TRBD1	TGTGCCAGCAGAGGGACAGGCTCCTATAATTCACCCCTCCACTTT	CASRGTGSYNSPLHF
TRBV6-1	TRBJ1-4	-	TRBD1	TGTGCCAGCAGTGGGGCAACAGGGGTCGGTGCCACTAATGAAAAACTGTTTTTT	CASSGATGVGATNEKLFF
TRBV6-5	TRBJ1-5	-	-	TGTGCCAGCAGTGGGACTCCGGATCAGCCCCAGCATTTT	CASSGTPDQPQHF
TRBV15	TRBJ2-7	-	-	TGTGCCACCAGCAGAGATTGGGCGGGGGAGCAGTACTTC	CATSRDWAGEQYF
TRBV6-5	TRBJ1-6	-	-	TGTGCCAGCAAACGGGGGTTCTCCTATAATTCACCCCTCCACTTT	CASKRGFSYNSPLHF
TRBV11-1	TRBJ2-2	-	TRBD2	TGTGCCAGCAGTCAGCGGGAGTGGAGCACCGGGGAGCTGTTTTTT	CASSQREWSTGELFF
TRBV7-5	TRBJ1-2	few	-	TGTGTCAGAAGCAGCAGGGGGCGGATATATGGCTACACCTTC	CVRSSRGRIYGYTF
TRBV5-1	TRBJ1-5	-	-	TGCGCCAGCAGCTTGGAGCCGGCGGGCAATCAGCCCCAGCATTTT	CASSLEPAGNQPQHF
TRBV6-5	TRBJ2-5	-	TRBD1	TGTGCCAGCAGTTTAACAGGGGGTGGGGAGCAGTACTTC	CASSLTGGGEQYF
TRBV7-6	TRBJ2-1	-	-	TGTGCCAGCAGCCCTGTCCGTAGCGTAGTTGACCATGAGCAGTTCTTC	CASSPVRSVVDHEQFF